The rows below give T cell receptor beta chains drawn from one sample of a study of T cell repertoires in cytomegalovirus infection. TCRdb re-derived calls from the reads in MiXCR, one entry per CDR3 protein. The data hold about 600,000 distinct CDR3 sequences, with more than 20% observed a single time. The sequenced sample consisted of CD8+ T cells from PBMCs. The receptors stem from a human donor in good health (CMV status not recorded). Some clones in this sample may be carry-over from other donors' samples. Both conserved end residues are part of each CDR3. The order of the fields is V gene, J gene, clone size, D gene, CDR3 protein, CDR3 DNA. The D gene is left open where the match is weak. The listing skips clone size in some rows; elsewhere it reads once, few, many or a size class.

>TRBV5-1|TRBJ2-1|many|TRBD2
CASSFLAGPYNEQFF
TGTGCCAGCAGCTTTCTAGCGGGCCCTTACAATGAGCAGTTCTTC
>TRBV2|TRBJ2-1|-|-
CASRAKRDEQFF
TGTGCCAGCAGGGCTAAGAGGGATGAGCAGTTCTTC
>TRBV13|TRBJ2-3|-|TRBD1
CASSLRQGPTDTQYF
TGTGCCAGCAGCTTAAGACAGGGGCCCACAGATACGCAGTATTTT
>TRBV7-6|TRBJ1-1|many|-
CASSLVQPLKGNTEAFF
TGTGCCAGCAGCTTAGTTCAGCCTCTCAAGGGGAACACTGAAGCTTTCTTT
>TRBV6-5|TRBJ1-1|few|-
CASSYGSGRGTEAFF
TGTGCCAGCAGTTATGGGTCTGGGAGAGGCACTGAAGCTTTCTTT
>TRBV5-1|TRBJ2-6|few|TRBD1
CASSPPGQFLSGANVLTF
TGCGCCAGCAGCCCACCGGGACAGTTCCTCTCTGGGGCCAACGTCCTGACTTTC
>TRBV2|TRBJ2-1|-|-
CASSDRGGTYNEQFF
TGTGCCAGCAGTGACAGGGGGGGTACCTACAATGAGCAGTTCTTC
>TRBV28|TRBJ2-1|-|-
CASSSGGPGYNEQFF
TGTGCCAGTAGCAGTGGGGGCCCGGGTTACAATGAGCAGTTCTTC
>TRBV20-1|TRBJ2-5|-|TRBD2
CSATTSGGNQETQYF
TGCAGTGCCACCACTAGCGGGGGGAACCAAGAGACCCAGTACTTC
>TRBV4-3|TRBJ2-5|once|TRBD2
CASSQVHPSGEETRYF
TGCGCCAGCAGCCAAGTTCATCCTAGCGGGGAAGAGACCCGGTACTTC
>TRBV12-3/TRBV12-4|TRBJ2-2|many|-
CASTHGNTGELFF
TGTGCCAGCACCCACGGGAACACCGGGGAGCTGTTTTTT
>TRBV12-3/TRBV12-4|TRBJ2-2|-|-
CASSFRLKNTGELFF
TGTGCCAGCAGTTTCCGACTGAAGAACACCGGGGAGCTGTTTTTT
>TRBV29-1|TRBJ1-2|few|-
CSVEDRLYYGYTF
TGCAGCGTTGAAGATCGGCTGTACTATGGCTACACCTTC
>TRBV28|TRBJ1-1|many|TRBD1
CASSTGAFYEAFF
TGTGCCAGCAGCACAGGGGCGTTTTATGAAGCTTTCTTT
>TRBV14|TRBJ1-4|-|-
CASSQERGGIRSYNEKLFF
TGTGCCAGCAGCCAAGAACGAGGGGGGATAAGGTCCTATAATGAAAAACTGTTTTTT
>TRBV7-9|TRBJ1-1|-|TRBD1
CASSLALQGANTEAFF
TGTGCCAGCAGCTTAGCTTTACAGGGGGCGAACACTGAAGCTTTCTTT
>TRBV28|TRBJ2-1|-|-
CASSSGESYNEQFF
TGTGCCAGCAGTTCGGGGGAGTCCTACAATGAGCAGTTCTTC
>TRBV7-9|TRBJ2-1|many|TRBD1
CASSRDRVDPYNEQFF
TGTGCCAGCAGCCGTGACAGGGTAGACCCCTACAATGAGCAGTTCTTC
>TRBV25-1|TRBJ2-5|-|-
CASSRGAGQETQYF
TGTGCCAGCAGTCGAGGAGCGGGTCAAGAGACCCAGTACTTC
>TRBV7-6|TRBJ1-1|many|-
CASAVRGGNTEAFF
TGTGCCAGCGCCGTCCGAGGGGGGAACACTGAAGCTTTCTTT
>TRBV6-6|TRBJ1-3|few|TRBD1
CARTGTGPSGNTIYF
TGTGCCAGAACCGGGACAGGACCCTCTGGAAACACCATATATTTT
>TRBV5-5|TRBJ2-1|few|TRBD1
CASSYDRGKDEQFF
TGTGCCAGCAGCTACGACAGGGGAAAGGATGAGCAGTTCTTC
>TRBV15|TRBJ2-3|once|TRBD2
CATSIPGLAGTDTQYF
TGTGCCACCAGCATACCGGGACTAGCGGGCACAGATACGCAGTATTTT
>TRBV14|TRBJ1-3|few|-
CASSQDLRSSGNTIYF
TGTGCCAGCAGCCAAGATCTCCGGAGCTCTGGAAACACCATATATTTT
>TRBV28|TRBJ1-2|-|TRBD1
CASSPLQTGGGYTF
TGTGCCAGCAGTCCCCTTCAGACAGGGGGTGGCTACACCTTC
>TRBV27|TRBJ2-3|few|TRBD2
CASRGAGGPEDTQYF
TGTGCCAGCAGGGGAGCGGGGGGGCCGGAAGATACGCAGTATTTT
>TRBV3-1|TRBJ1-1|once|-
CASSQDQSILNTEAFF
TGTGCCAGCAGCCAAGATCAGTCAATTCTGAACACTGAAGCTTTCTTT
>TRBV4-1|TRBJ2-2|-|TRBD1
CASSHPGGANTGELFF
TGCGCCAGCAGCCACCCAGGGGGAGCGAACACCGGGGAGCTGTTTTTT
>TRBV19|TRBJ2-2|-|TRBD1
CASSPGTESNTGELFF
TGTGCCAGTAGTCCCGGGACAGAATCTAACACCGGGGAGCTGTTTTTT
>TRBV4-2|TRBJ2-1|-|TRBD2
CASSQPLAGALNEQFF
TGTGCCAGCAGCCAGCCACTAGCGGGGGCCCTCAATGAGCAGTTCTTC
>TRBV2|TRBJ1-2|few|TRBD1
CASSEALGQAQNYGYTF
TGTGCCAGCAGTGAAGCCCTGGGACAGGCGCAGAACTATGGCTACACCTTC
>TRBV24-1|TRBJ2-5|many|TRBD2
CATSARTSIAGNRRETQYF
TGTGCCACCAGTGCAAGGACGTCGATAGCGGGTAATCGGCGAGAGACCCAGTACTTC
>TRBV9|TRBJ1-1|few|-
CASSGQEGVVGQKNTEAFF
TGTGCCAGCAGCGGTCAAGAGGGGGTCGTCGGCCAGAAGAACACTGAAGCTTTCTTT
>TRBV7-6|TRBJ1-1|many|-
CASSSGTAQEAFF
TGTGCCAGCAGCTCTGGGACGGCTCAGGAAGCTTTCTTT
>TRBV6-2/TRBV6-3|TRBJ1-5|-|-
CASSALRASNQPRHF
TGTGCCAGCAGTGCCCTCAGGGCGAGCAATCAGCCCCGGCATTTT
>TRBV29-1|TRBJ2-7|few|-
CSVELGYEQYF
TGCAGCGTTGAGTTGGGCTACGAGCAGTACTTC
>TRBV11-2|TRBJ2-7|-|-
CASSLGGGTSGSSYEQYF
TGTGCCAGCAGCTTAGGAGGAGGGACCTCCGGAAGCTCCTACGAGCAGTACTTC
>TRBV4-3|TRBJ1-2|few|-
CASSQDTVEVEGYTF
TGCGCCAGCAGCCAAGACACAGTCGAGGTTGAAGGCTACACCTTC
>TRBV20-1|TRBJ2-1|-|TRBD1
CSVPPPDRVSYNEQFF
TGCAGTGTCCCACCGCCAGACAGGGTTTCCTACAATGAGCAGTTCTTC
>TRBV20-1|TRBJ1-5|few|-
CSALNRGRRGQPQHF
TGCAGTGCCCTCAACCGGGGTCGGCGGGGTCAGCCCCAGCATTTT
>TRBV6-2/TRBV6-3|TRBJ2-1|-|TRBD1
CASSYKPGQGMWNEQFF
TGTGCCAGCAGTTACAAACCGGGACAGGGGATGTGGAATGAGCAGTTCTTC
>TRBV28|TRBJ2-1|-|-
CASSITEEQFF
TGTGCCAGCAGTATAACAGAAGAGCAGTTCTTC
>TRBV20-1|TRBJ2-3|few|TRBD2
CSARVSSGATDTQYF
TGCAGTGCTAGAGTGTCTAGCGGGGCCACAGATACGCAGTATTTT
>TRBV7-8|TRBJ2-3|many|-
CASSLVVGDPSTDTQYF
TGTGCCAGCAGCTTAGTGGTCGGGGATCCTAGCACAGATACGCAGTATTTT
>TRBV7-9|TRBJ1-2|-|TRBD1
CASSPTTGGLAEAF
TGTGCCAGCAGCCCGACGACAGGGGGGCTGGCCGAAGCCTTC
>TRBV13|TRBJ2-5|-|-
CASSPSRAGRKETQYF
TGTGCCAGCAGCCCATCCCGGGCAGGGCGAAAAGAGACCCAGTACTTC
>TRBV28|TRBJ1-1|-|-
CASGQIMNTEAFF
TGTGCCAGCGGGCAGATTATGAACACTGAAGCTTTCTTT
>TRBV28|TRBJ1-5|-|-
CASSLTRADQPQHF
TGTGCCAGCAGTCTTACAAGGGCGGATCAGCCCCAGCATTTT
>TRBV6-5|TRBJ2-2|-|-
CASAENTGELFF
TGTGCCAGCGCGGAGAACACCGGGGAGCTGTTTTTT
>TRBV10-3|TRBJ1-2|once|-
CAISGLGQAPGPGYGYTF
TGTGCCATCAGTGGGCTAGGGCAGGCCCCGGGTCCCGGCTATGGCTACACCTTC
>TRBV23-1|TRBJ2-3|-|-
CASSQSEAAESSTDTQYF
TGCGCCAGCAGTCAATCGGAAGCGGCAGAAAGTTCCACAGATACGCAGTATTTT
>TRBV7-3|TRBJ1-5|few|-
CASSLWEGPHQPQHF
TGTGCCAGCAGCTTATGGGAGGGGCCACATCAGCCCCAGCATTTT